This passage covers 8 T cell receptor beta chains from one sample sequenced in a study of shared clonotypes between healthy human individuals. Here immunoSEQ multiplex PCR was the method, and the copy in TCRdb shows in-frame clones only, minus some. The profile covers around 2,100,000 clones, with about 94% appearing a single time and under 1.5% taken by the ten largest. The naive CD8 subset, CD45RO-negative cells positively selected for CCR7, excluded terminally differentiated effector memory CD45RA+ cells. The sample taken for sequencing was naive CD8+ T cells sorted from blood. Source of these receptors: a man aged 18 to 30 in good health.

Comments on this clone: The sample contains more than one DNA sequence encoding this CDR3. V and J are TRBV4-1 and TRBJ2-5; 7 nucleotides align to TRBD2. J gave up 1 base and V 1 base, and 3 bases lay outside the gene matches. CDR1 and CDR2 from the germline V gene are MGHRA and YSYEKL. This CDR3 region has 15 residues. The CDR3 reads CASSQGGGAQETQYF. The CDR3 coding sequence is TGCGCCAGCAGCCAAGGGGGAGGGGCCCAAGAGACCCAGTACTTC.

V usage is TRBV4-2 and J usage is TRBJ1-6; 7 positions match TRBD1. V shed 0 bases, J shed 6 bases, and the junction held 5 bases outside the gene matches. The CDR3 sequence is 16 residues long. The germline V gene has CDR1 LGHNA and CDR2 YNFKEQ. The CDR3 DNA reads as TGTGCCAGCAGCCAAGATCAGGGGGACAGTAATTCACCCCTCCACTTT. This sequence encodes CASSQDQGDSNSPLHF.

The chain combines TRBV27 with TRBJ2-2; 10 nucleotides line up with TRBD2. This CDR3 comprises 19 residues. Germline trimming cut 5 bases from V and 4 bases from J; bases unmatched to any gene: 16. In germline, CDR1 is MNHEY, CDR2 SMNVEV (reference sequence). CDR3 in DNA: TGTGCCAGCAGTCGAACGGGTACTAGCGGGGCGTCGAGCACCGGGGAGCTGTTTTTT. Protein sequence: CASSRTGTSGASSTGELFF.

The rearrangement joins TRBV6-6 to TRBJ1-4; a weak D match, TRBD1 (6 bases). The germline V gene has CDR1 MNHNY and CDR2 SVGAGI (reference sequence). This CDR3 comprises 15 residues. V shed 2 bases and J shed 1 base, with 8 bases lying between them. The CDR3 reads CASSYLTGTNEKLFF. Written as DNA, the CDR3 is TGTGCCAGCAGTTACCTGACAGGAACTAATGAAAAACTGTTTTTT.

V is TRBV30 and J is TRBJ1-4; 10 positions match TRBD1. CDR1 is GTSNPN and CDR2 is SVGIG in the germline V gene (reference sequence). The V and J ends lost 2 bases and 5 bases, in that order; junction bases with no gene match: 11. This CDR3 has 17 amino acids. The CDR3 sequence: CAWSLGQGGRQNEKLFF. The CDR3 DNA reads TGTGCCTGGAGTCTTGGACAGGGGGGACGGCAGAATGAAAAACTGTTTTTT.

This chain uses TRBV5-1 with TRBJ2-1; 10 bases match TRBD2. The V segment lost 2 bases and the J segment 6 bases; nucleotides outside the gene matches: 5. This CDR3 spans 15 amino acids. Germline V lookup: CDR1 SGHRS, CDR2 YFSETQ. As DNA, the CDR3 is TGCGCCAGCAGCTTAGGGCTAGCGGGAGCCAATGAGCAGTTCTTC. This sequence encodes CASSLGLAGANEQFF.

The rearrangement links TRBV4-1 to TRBJ2-7, with D hard to call. The CDR3 is made up of 13 amino acids. V was clipped by 8 bases and J by 1 base, with 12 bases between them. CDR1 is MGHRA, CDR2 YSYEKL, per germline. The CDR3 DNA reads as TGCGCCAGCGGTTTTGGGCGATCCTACGAGCAGTACTTC. Its translation: CASGFGRSYEQYF.

The V call is TRBV7-8, the J call TRBJ2-2, with D maybe TRBD1 (5 bases). This CDR3 contains 14 residues. Trimming left V 5 bases short and J 1 base short, with 8 bases between. From germline, CDR1 is SGHVS and CDR2 FQNEAQ. The CDR3: CASSQQVNTGELFF. CDR3 sequence (DNA): TGTGCCAGCAGCCAACAGGTGAACACCGGGGAGCTGTTTTTT.